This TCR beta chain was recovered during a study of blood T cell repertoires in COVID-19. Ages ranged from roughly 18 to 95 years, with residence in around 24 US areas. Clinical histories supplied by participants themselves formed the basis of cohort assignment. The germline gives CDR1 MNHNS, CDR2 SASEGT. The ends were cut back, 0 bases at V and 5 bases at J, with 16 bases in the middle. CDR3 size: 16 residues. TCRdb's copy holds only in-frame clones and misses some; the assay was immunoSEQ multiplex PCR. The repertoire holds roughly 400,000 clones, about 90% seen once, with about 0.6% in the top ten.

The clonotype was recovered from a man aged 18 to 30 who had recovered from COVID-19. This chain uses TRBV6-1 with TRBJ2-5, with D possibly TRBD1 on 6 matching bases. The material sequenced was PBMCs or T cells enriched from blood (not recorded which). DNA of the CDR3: TGTGCCAGCAGTGAAGCGCTTTCCACAGGGCGGGAGACCCAGTACTTC. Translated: CASSEALSTGRETQYF.